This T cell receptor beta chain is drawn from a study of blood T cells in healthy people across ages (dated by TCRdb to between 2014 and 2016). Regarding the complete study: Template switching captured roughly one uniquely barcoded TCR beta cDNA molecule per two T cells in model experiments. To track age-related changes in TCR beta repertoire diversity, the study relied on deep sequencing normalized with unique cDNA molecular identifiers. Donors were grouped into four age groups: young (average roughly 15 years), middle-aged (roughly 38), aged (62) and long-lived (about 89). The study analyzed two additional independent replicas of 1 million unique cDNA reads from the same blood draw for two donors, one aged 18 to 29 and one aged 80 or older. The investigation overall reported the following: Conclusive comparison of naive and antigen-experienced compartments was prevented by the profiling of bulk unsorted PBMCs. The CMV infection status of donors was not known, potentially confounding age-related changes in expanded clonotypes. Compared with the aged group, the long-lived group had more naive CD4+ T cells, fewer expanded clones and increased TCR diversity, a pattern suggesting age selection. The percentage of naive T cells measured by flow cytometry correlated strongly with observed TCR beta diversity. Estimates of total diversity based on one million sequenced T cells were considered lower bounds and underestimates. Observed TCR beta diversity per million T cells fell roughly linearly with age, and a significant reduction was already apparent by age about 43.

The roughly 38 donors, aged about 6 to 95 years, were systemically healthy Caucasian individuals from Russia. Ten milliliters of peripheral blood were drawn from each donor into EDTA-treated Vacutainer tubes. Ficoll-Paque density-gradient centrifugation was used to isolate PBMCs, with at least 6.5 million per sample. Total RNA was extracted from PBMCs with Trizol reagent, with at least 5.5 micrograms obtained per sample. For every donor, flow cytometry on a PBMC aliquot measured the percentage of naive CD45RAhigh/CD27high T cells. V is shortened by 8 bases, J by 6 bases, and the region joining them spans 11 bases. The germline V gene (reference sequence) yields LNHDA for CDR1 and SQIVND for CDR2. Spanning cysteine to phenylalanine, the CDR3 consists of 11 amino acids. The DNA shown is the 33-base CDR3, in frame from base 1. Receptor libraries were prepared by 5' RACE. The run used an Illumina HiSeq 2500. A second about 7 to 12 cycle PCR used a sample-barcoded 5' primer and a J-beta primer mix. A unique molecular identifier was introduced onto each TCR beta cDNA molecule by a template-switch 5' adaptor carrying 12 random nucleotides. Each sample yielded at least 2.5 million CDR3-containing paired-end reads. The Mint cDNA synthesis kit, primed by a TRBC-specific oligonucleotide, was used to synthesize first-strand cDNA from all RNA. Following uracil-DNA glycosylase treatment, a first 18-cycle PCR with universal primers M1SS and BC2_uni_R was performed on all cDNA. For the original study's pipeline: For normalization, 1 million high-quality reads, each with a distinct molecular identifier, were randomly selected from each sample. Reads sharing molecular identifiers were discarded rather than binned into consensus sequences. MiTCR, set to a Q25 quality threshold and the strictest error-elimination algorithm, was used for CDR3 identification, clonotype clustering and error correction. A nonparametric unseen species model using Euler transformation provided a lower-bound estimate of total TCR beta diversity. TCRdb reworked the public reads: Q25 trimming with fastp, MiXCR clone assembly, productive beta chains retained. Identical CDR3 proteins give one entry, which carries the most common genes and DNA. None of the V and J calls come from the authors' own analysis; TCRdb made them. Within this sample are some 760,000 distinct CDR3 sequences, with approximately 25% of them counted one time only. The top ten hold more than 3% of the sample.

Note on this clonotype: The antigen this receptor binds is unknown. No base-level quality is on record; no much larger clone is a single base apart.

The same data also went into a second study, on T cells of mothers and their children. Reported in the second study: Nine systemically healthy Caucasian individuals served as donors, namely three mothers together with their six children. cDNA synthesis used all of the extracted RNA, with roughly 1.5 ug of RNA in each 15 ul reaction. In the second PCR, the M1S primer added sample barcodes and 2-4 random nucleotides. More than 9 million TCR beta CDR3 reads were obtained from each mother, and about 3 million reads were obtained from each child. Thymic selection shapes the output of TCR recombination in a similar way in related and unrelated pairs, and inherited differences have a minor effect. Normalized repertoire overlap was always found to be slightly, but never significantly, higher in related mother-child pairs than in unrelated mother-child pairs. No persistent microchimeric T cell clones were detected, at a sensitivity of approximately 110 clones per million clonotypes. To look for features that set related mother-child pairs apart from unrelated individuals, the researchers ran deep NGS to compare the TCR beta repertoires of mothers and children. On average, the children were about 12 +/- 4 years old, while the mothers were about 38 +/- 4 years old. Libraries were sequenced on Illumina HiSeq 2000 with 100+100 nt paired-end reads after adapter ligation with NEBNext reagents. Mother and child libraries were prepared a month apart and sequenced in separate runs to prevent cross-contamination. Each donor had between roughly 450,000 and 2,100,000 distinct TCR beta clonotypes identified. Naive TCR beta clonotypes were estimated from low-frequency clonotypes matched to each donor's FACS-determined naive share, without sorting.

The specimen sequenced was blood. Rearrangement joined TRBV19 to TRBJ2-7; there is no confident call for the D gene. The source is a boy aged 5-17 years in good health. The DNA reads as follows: TGTGCCAGTCAGGTGGGTGGCGAGCAGTACTTC. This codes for CASQVGGEQYF.